Sequencing of this TCR beta chain was carried out in a study of cytomegalovirus exposure and HLA in healthy donors. The study's findings and limits: In a later analysis, compared with equally common non-associated chains, HLA-associated beta chains were more expanded.

This PCR relied on a set of 60 Vbeta primers and 13 Jbeta primers. The protocol was immunoSEQ multiplex PCR, while the TCRdb copy is restricted to in-frame clones and leaves out a portion. The sample yields around 140,000 clones, 70% to 85% seen once. To note about this clone: Its antigen remains unidentified.

The CDR3 is 16 residues long. The ends lost 1 base at V and 0 bases at J; junction bases unmatched: 3. Germline CDR1 and CDR2: MNHEY and SMNVEV (reference sequence). The sample was PBMCs. The chain links TRBV27 to TRBJ2-1; 7 positions agree with TRBD2. This clonotype was sampled from a female donor in good health and CMV-seronegative. The CDR3 nucleotides are TGTGCCAGCAGTTTATACGCGGGAGTCTCCTACAATGAGCAGTTCTTC. Translating it yields CASSLYAGVSYNEQFF.